These T cell receptor beta chains were read from a single sample in a study of shared clonotypes between healthy human individuals. Libraries were prepared by immunoSEQ multiplex PCR; TCRdb keeps only in-frame clonotypes and omits some of them. The sample shows about 1.5 million clones, roughly 98% of them seen only once. The sample comprised naive CD4+ T cells sorted from blood. Receptors originate from a man aged 25 to 40 in good health. The CDR3 runs from the conserved cysteine through the conserved F or W. D genes are given only for firm matches. The listing skips clone size in some rows; elsewhere it reads once, few, many or a size class.

v_gene	len	abundance	d_gene	j_gene	CDR3aa	CDR3nt
TRBV6-1	20	.	TRBD2	TRBJ2-1	CASSGDRDRKGLAGFREQFF	TGTGCCAGCAGTGGGGACCGGGACAGAAAAGGACTAGCGGGATTTAGGGAGCAGTTCTTC
TRBV5-6	14	.	.	TRBJ2-7	CASSLGPSDYEQYF	TGTGCCAGCAGCTTGGGACCTTCGGACTACGAGCAGTACTTC
TRBV15	13	.	.	TRBJ1-1	CATSRDRGTEAFF	TGTGCCACCAGCAGAGATAGGGGCACTGAAGCTTTCTTT
TRBV29-1	11	.	.	TRBJ2-7	CSVDSSDEQYF	TGCAGCGTTGATTCTAGCGACGAGCAGTACTTC
TRBV30	12	once	TRBD1	TRBJ2-7	CAWTPRQGPGYF	TGTGCCTGGACCCCTAGACAGGGTCCGGGGTACTTC
TRBV19	14	.	.	TRBJ2-2	CASSIFSAGGELFF	TGTGCCAGTAGTATTTTCTCGGCGGGAGGGGAGCTGTTTTTT
TRBV5-5	17	.	TRBD1	TRBJ2-5	CASSPGQGVVFQETQYF	TGTGCCAGCAGCCCGGGACAGGGGGTGGTGTTCCAAGAGACCCAGTACTTC
TRBV6-1	15	.	.	TRBJ2-3	CASSDSTGLTDTQYF	TGTGCCAGCAGTGATTCGACAGGCCTCACAGATACGCAGTATTTT
TRBV4-2	15	once	.	TRBJ2-3	CASSQDQAGTDTQYF	TGTGCCAGCAGCCAAGATCAGGCAGGGACTGATACGCAGTATTTT
TRBV5-1	16	.	.	TRBJ2-5	CASSPTAGAQQETQYF	TGCGCCAGCAGCCCCACCGCAGGGGCCCAACAAGAGACCCAGTACTTC